These 23 T cell receptor beta chains originate from one sample sequenced in a study of cytomegalovirus exposure and HLA in healthy donors. It was with 60 Vbeta and 13 Jbeta primers that the PCR ran. Data came from immunoSEQ multiplex PCR; TCRdb stores just in-frame clones and leaves some out. The table lists about 200,000 clones, roughly three quarters of them singletons. The sample consisted of PBMCs. These receptors were collected from a man aged 45-65 years in good health and CMV-seronegative.

The gene calls are TRBV5-1 and TRBJ2-1; TRBD2 aligns across 9 bases. Germline loops: CDR1 SGHRS, CDR2 YFSETQ. The CDR3 spans 18 residues. V shed 1 base, J shed 7 bases, and the junction held 15 bases outside the gene matches. CDR3 amino acids: CASSLIGPASGIWNEQFF. CDR3 nucleotide sequence: TGCGCCAGCAGCTTGATAGGGCCGGCTAGCGGGATTTGGAATGAGCAGTTCTTC.

This clone was seen a single time. V and J are TRBV30 and TRBJ2-5; 8 bases are a match to TRBD2. This CDR3 has 12 residues. After removal of 8 bases from V and 3 bases from J, the junction contained 5 bases not matched to a gene. CDR1 GTSNPN and CDR2 SVGIG come from the germline V gene (reference sequence). The CDR3 loop reads CAGTSGKETQYF. CDR3 in DNA: TGTGCCGGAACTAGCGGAAAAGAGACCCAGTACTTC.

This chain uses TRBV5-1 with TRBJ1-2, with 8 bases lining up with TRBD1. Germline loops: CDR1 SGHRS, CDR2 YFSETQ. The V segment lost 3 bases and the J segment 2 bases; nucleotides outside the gene matches: 0. The CDR3 spans 13 residues. The CDR3 spells CASSWTGNYGYTF. CDR3 nucleotides: TGCGCCAGCAGCTGGACAGGGAACTATGGCTACACCTTC.

This chain links TRBV4-1 with TRBJ1-4; D remains unclear. The germline CDR1 and CDR2 sequences are MGHRA and YSYEKL. Between the trimmed V and J ends, which lost 6 bases and 3 bases, there was a span of 11 bases. The CDR3 totals 14 residues. This CDR3 reads CASRSTFSNEKLFF. CDR3 coding DNA: TGCGCCAGCAGGTCGACTTTCTCTAATGAAAAACTGTTTTTT.

V usage is TRBV9 and J usage is TRBJ2-2, with D possibly matching TRBD2 (6 bases). Germline V CDR1 and CDR2: SGDLS, YYNGEE. The CDR3 spans 15 residues. The ends were cut back, 0 bases at V and 3 bases at J, with 9 bases in the middle. The CDR3 sequence: CASSVGLVDTGELFF. The DNA of the CDR3 is TGTGCCAGCAGCGTAGGACTAGTCGACACCGGGGAGCTGTTTTTT.

V usage is TRBV28 and J usage is TRBJ2-7; D uncertain. The CDR3 totals 12 residues. CDR1 and CDR2 (germline): MDHEN, SYDVKM. V gave up 5 bases and J gave up 6 bases, with 11 bases separating them. DNA of the CDR3: TGTGCCAGCAGTGACTCCCTCTCCGAGCAGTACTTC. It yields the protein CASSDSLSEQYF.

This chain links TRBV5-1 with TRBJ1-1; 7 nucleotides align to TRBD1. Germline V CDR1 and CDR2: SGHRS, YFSETQ. Losses at the gene ends were 4 bases for V and 6 bases for J; bases not matched to a gene: 3. This CDR3 is 12 amino acids long. The DNA of the CDR3 is TGCGCCAGCAGCGGAGGGACAGCTGAAGCTTTCTTT. Translating it yields CASSGGTAEAFF.

The V and J genes are TRBV7-6 and TRBJ2-3; 12 positions agree with TRBD2. Trimming took 5 bases from V and 4 from J; bases not matched to a gene: 7. The length of the CDR3 is 16 residues. Germline loops: CDR1 SGHVS, CDR2 FNYEAQ. CDR3 protein: CASSPGLAGGADTQYF. The CDR3 coding sequence is TGTGCCAGCAGCCCGGGACTAGCGGGTGGGGCAGATACGCAGTATTTT.

J is TRBJ2-1 and V is TRBV27, with TRBD2 matching 7 bases. CDR1 and CDR2 (germline): MNHEY, SMNVEV (reference sequence). V shed 3 bases and J 6 bases; nucleotides not matched to a gene: 5. The CDR3 has 14 residues. The CDR3 sequence is CASSFLAEFNEQFF. CDR3 DNA sequence: TGTGCCAGCAGTTTTCTAGCGGAGTTCAATGAGCAGTTCTTC.

This clone has a handful of counts. CDR3 sequence reads: CAWSSGTGGLNQPQHF. The CDR3 bases are TGTGCCTGGAGTTCCGGGACAGGGGGCCTCAATCAGCCCCAGCATTTT. The J gene is TRBJ1-5, the V gene TRBV30, with TRBD1 matching 12 bases. Germline CDR1 is GTSNPN and CDR2 is SVGIG (reference sequence). The J segment lost 3 bases and the V segment lost 2 bases, leaving 5 bases of the junction unmatched. The CDR3 extends over 16 amino acids.

The chain carries TRBV5-8 and TRBJ2-2; 9 bases are a match to TRBD1. The ends lost 5 bases at V and 1 base at J; junction bases unmatched: 3. This CDR3 comprises 15 residues. Germline V lookup: CDR1 SGHTS, CDR2 YDEGEE. DNA of the CDR3: TGTGCCAGCAGTCCGGGACAGGGGAACACCGGGGAGCTGTTTTTT. Translation: CASSPGQGNTGELFF.

This chain uses TRBV2 with TRBJ2-4; unclear D gene. The ends were cut back, 8 bases at V and 0 bases at J, with 20 bases in the middle. Germline CDR1 is SNHLY and CDR2 is FYNNEI. CDR3 size: 17 residues. The CDR3 sequence: CASALGPAALAKNIQYF. The CDR3 DNA is TGTGCCAGCGCCCTTGGCCCTGCCGCTCTAGCCAAAAACATTCAGTACTTC.

The chain joins TRBV7-6 to TRBJ2-7; TRBD2 aligns across 9 bases. The J segment lost 7 bases and the V segment lost 1 base, leaving 5 bases of the junction unmatched. The V gene's germline CDR1 is SGHVS and CDR2 FNYEAQ. The CDR3 extends over 14 amino acids. The CDR3 is CASSLGGRAGEQYF. The CDR3 coding sequence is TGTGCCAGCAGCTTAGGCGGGAGGGCTGGGGAGCAGTACTTC.

J is TRBJ2-3 and V is TRBV5-1; 8 bases align to TRBD2. The CDR3 is 15 amino acids. Trimming removed 1 base from V and 5 bases from J; junction bases left unmatched: 6. CDR1 is SGHRS and CDR2 is YFSETQ in the germline V gene. This CDR3 reads CASSLKQREIDTQYF. The CDR3 nucleotides are TGCGCCAGCAGCTTGAAACAGCGGGAGATAGATACGCAGTATTTT.

This clone was counted many times. The chain links TRBV6-1 to TRBJ1-4, with 9 bases lining up with TRBD1. Germline V gives CDR1 MNHNS, CDR2 SASEGT. After removal of 3 bases from V and 5 bases from J, the junction contained 1 base not matched to a gene. The CDR3 sequence is 14 residues long. The CDR3 DNA follows: TGTGCCAGCAGTGAGGGGACAGGGAATGAAAAACTGTTTTTT. This translates into CASSEGTGNEKLFF.

V is TRBV7-9 and J is TRBJ2-2; D perhaps matches TRBD1 (5 bases). This CDR3 is 14 amino acids long. Germline CDR1 SEHNR, CDR2 FQNEAQ (reference sequence). Trimming stripped 9 bases from V and 4 bases from J, with 15 bases between. The CDR3 nucleotides are TGTGCCAGTAACCCAGGGTCTCTCACCGGGGAGCTGTTTTTT. Translating it yields CASNPGSLTGELFF. The whole variable domain, remainder taken from reference TRBV7-9 and TRBJ2-2, is DTGVSQNPRHKITKRGQNVTFRCDPISEHNRLYWYRQTLGQGPEFLTYFQNEAQLEKSRLLSDRFSAERPKGSFSTLEIQRTEQGDSAMYLCASNPGSLTGELFFGEGSRLTVL.

This clone occurred a few times. This chain connects TRBV28 to TRBJ1-2; D is perhaps TRBD1 (6 bases). Trimming pared 6 bases from V and 1 base from J, leaving 9 bases between. CDR1 MDHEN and CDR2 SYDVKM come from the germline V gene. The CDR3 extends over 13 amino acids. The CDR3 DNA reads TGTGCCAGCAGGCACAGGGATAACTATGGCTACACCTTC. It encodes CASRHRDNYGYTF.

V gene TRBV6-5 combines with J gene TRBJ2-1; 13 bases are shared with TRBD2. The CDR3 runs to 15 residues. In germline, CDR1 is MNHEY, CDR2 SVGAGI. The V gene end was trimmed by 6 bases and the J gene end by 14 bases; junction bases not matched to a gene: 13. The CDR3 DNA follows: TGTGCCAGCAGGCCCGGGACTAGCGGGGTCGTCGGAGAGTTCTTC. Its translation is CASRPGTSGVVGEFF.

V gene TRBV27 combines with J gene TRBJ1-2, with D tentatively TRBD1 (6 bases). The CDR3 totals 15 residues. Trimming cost V 5 bases and J 7 bases, with 20 bases left between them. CDR1 is MNHEY and CDR2 is SMNVEV in the germline V gene (reference sequence). The DNA for the CDR3 is TGTGCCAGCAGTCCTGGTCGCAGGGGTTCGAGTGGCTACACCTTC. Its translation is CASSPGRRGSSGYTF.

V and J are TRBV30 and TRBJ2-6; D not resolved. Germline V gene data show CDR1 as GTSNPN and CDR2 as SVGIG (reference sequence). The CDR3 runs to 13 residues. V was clipped by 0 bases and J by 4 bases, with 4 bases between them. This CDR3 is CAWSVQGANVLTF. The DNA for the CDR3 is TGTGCCTGGAGTGTTCAGGGGGCCAACGTCCTGACTTTC.

V and J are TRBV18 and TRBJ1-1, with TRBD1 matching 7 bases. J gave up 1 base and V 3 bases, and 2 bases lay outside the gene matches. The CDR3 is made up of 14 amino acids. From germline, CDR1 is KGHSH and CDR2 LQKENI. This chain's CDR3 is CASSPDRANTEAFF. The CDR3 nucleotides read TGTGCCAGCTCACCCGACAGGGCGAACACTGAAGCTTTCTTT.

This rearrangement joins TRBV2 to TRBJ2-1; TRBD1 agrees at 9 bases. The CDR3 length is 13 residues. J gave up 7 bases and V 5 bases, and 3 bases lay outside the gene matches. CDR1 SNHLY and CDR2 FYNNEI come from the germline V gene. In nucleotides, the CDR3 is TGTGCCAGCAGTAAGGACAGGGGTAATGAGCAGTTCTTC. The encoded protein is CASSKDRGNEQFF.

The rearrangement uses TRBV27 and TRBJ2-2; no definite D call. The germline V gene has CDR1 MNHEY and CDR2 SMNVEV (reference sequence). V was pared by 7 bases and J by 1 base, with 7 bases between. This CDR3 has 13 residues. The CDR3 DNA follows: TGTGCCAGCACCAAGCAGAACACCGGGGAGCTGTTTTTT. Its translation is CASTKQNTGELFF.